One and the same sample provided the 5 T cell receptor beta chains below, sequenced in a study of blood T cell repertoires in COVID-19. TCRdb keeps only in-frame clones here, not all; method: immunoSEQ multiplex PCR. The sample carries fewer than 250,000 clones, about 89% recorded once. The sample was peripheral blood. The receptors originated from a woman aged 60-70 years who had recovered from COVID-19.

This clone was picked up a small number of times. The chain is built from TRBV5-1 and TRBJ2-1, with TRBD1 identical over 9 bases. This CDR3 contains 15 residues. CDR1 is SGHRS, CDR2 YFSETQ, per germline. V shed 4 bases and J 6 bases; nucleotides not matched to a gene: 8. CDR3 amino acids: CASSPGTGRPNEQFF. The CDR3 nucleotides are TGCGCCAGCAGCCCGGGGACAGGGAGGCCCAATGAGCAGTTCTTC.

V is TRBV7-2 and J is TRBJ2-7, with 8 bases aligning to TRBD2. J was trimmed by 3 bases and V by 1 base; bases with no gene match: 5. This CDR3 has 15 residues. Germline loops: CDR1 SGHTA, CDR2 FQGNSA. CDR3 amino acids: CASSLGAGDVYEQYF. The CDR3 region has the DNA TGTGCCAGCAGCTTAGGAGCGGGGGACGTCTACGAGCAGTACTTC. Full variable domain (rest looked up from reference TRBV7-2 and TRBJ2-7): GAGVSQSPSNKVTEKGKDVELRCDPISGHTALYWYRQSLGQGLEFLIYFQGNSAPDKSGLPSDRFSAERTGGSVSTLTIQRTQQEDSAVYLCASSLGAGDVYEQYFGPGTRLTVT.

The chain has TRBV28 and TRBJ1-2; TRBD1 agrees at 8 bases. The length of the CDR3 is 14 residues. The germline gives CDR1 MDHEN, CDR2 SYDVKM. V was clipped by 8 bases and J by 6 bases; unmatched bases: 11. The CDR3 bases are TGTGCCAGCCGACAAAAGGACAGGGAAAATGGCTACACCTTC. This translates into CASRQKDRENGYTF.

This clone was seen more than once but under ten times. This sequence joins TRBV7-8 and TRBJ1-2, with 10 bases that match TRBD1. V shed 5 bases and J 3 bases; nucleotides not matched to a gene: 3. The CDR3 has 14 residues. Looked up from germline, CDR1 is SGHVS and CDR2 is FQNEAQ. DNA for the CDR3: TGTGCCAGCAGCCGGGACAGGGGACACTATGGCTACACCTTC. It encodes CASSRDRGHYGYTF.

The rearrangement uses TRBV5-6 and TRBJ2-3, with 7 bases aligning to TRBD2. V was pared by 1 base and J by 8 bases, with 7 bases of the junction left unmatched. Germline CDR1 SGHDT, CDR2 YYEEEE. CDR3 length: 14 amino acids. In DNA, the CDR3 is TGTGCCAGCAGCTTGAGCGGGGCGACGGGTACGCAGTATTTT. It translates to CASSLSGATGTQYF.